This is a list of T cell receptor beta chains from one sample in a study of shared clonotypes between healthy human individuals. Assay used: immunoSEQ multiplex PCR; TCRdb lists only in-frame clones, some missing. This sample has roughly 2.2 million clones; around 93% occur once, and the top ten carry 0.37%. The sample was naive CD4+ T cells from PBMCs. All receptors derive from a man between 18 and 29 years old in good health. Some clones in this sample may be carry-over from other donors' samples. Each CDR3 is given with its conserved first and last residue. The order of the fields is V gene, J gene, clone size, D gene, CDR3 protein, CDR3 DNA. A D gene is named only where the DNA matches it firmly. The size of a clone is reported for some rows only, either as once, few or many, or as a class for expanded clones.

>TRBV6-1|TRBJ1-2|.|.
CASSAERSYGYTF
TGTGCCAGCAGTGCCGAAAGGAGCTATGGCTACACCTTC
>TRBV4-3|TRBJ2-2|.|.
CASSPRGASTGELFF
TGCGCCAGCAGCCCCAGGGGTGCTAGCACCGGGGAGCTGTTTTTT
>TRBV5-1|TRBJ2-7|.|TRBD2
CASSRGEGSSYEQYF
TGCGCCAGCAGTCGAGGGGAGGGGAGCTCCTACGAGCAGTACTTC
>TRBV12-2|TRBJ1-2|few|.
CASRLIRGTYGYTF
TGTGCAAGTCGCCTTATCAGGGGGACCTATGGCTACACCTTC
>TRBV11-1|TRBJ2-1|.|TRBD2
CASSPRTSGRGGWNEQFF
TGTGCCAGCAGCCCCCGGACTAGCGGGAGAGGAGGATGGAATGAGCAGTTCTTC
>TRBV5-1|TRBJ2-2|.|.
CASSFSSQPTGELFF
TGCGCCAGCAGCTTCTCGTCGCAGCCCACCGGGGAGCTGTTTTTT
>TRBV19|TRBJ2-7|.|.
CASSIADSEQYF
TGTGCCAGTAGTATAGCCGATTCCGAGCAGTACTTC
>TRBV6-5|TRBJ2-7|.|.
CASRRPAAYEQYF
TGTGCCAGCAGGCGGCCCGCTGCCTACGAGCAGTACTTC
>TRBV5-1|TRBJ1-4|.|.
CASSSAYDEKLFF
TGCGCCAGCAGCTCAGCGTACGATGAAAAACTGTTTTTT
>TRBV11-3|TRBJ2-5|.|.
CASSLDRGSETQYF
TGTGCCAGCAGCTTAGATAGAGGGAGTGAGACCCAGTACTTC
>TRBV19|TRBJ1-5|once|TRBD1
CASSLRQGNRKPQHF
TGTGCCAGTAGCTTGCGACAGGGAAACAGAAAGCCCCAGCATTTT
>TRBV28|TRBJ2-1|once|.
CASSPYNEQFF
TGTGCCAGCAGCCCCTATAATGAGCAGTTCTTC
>TRBV14|TRBJ1-3|.|TRBD1
CASRRTGGNTIYF
TGTGCCAGCAGACGGACAGGGGGAAACACCATATATTTT
>TRBV7-9|TRBJ1-2|.|.
CASSLNGGRGYTF
TGTGCCAGCAGCTTAAACGGAGGGCGAGGCTACACCTTC
>TRBV6-5|TRBJ2-7|.|.
CASQKSGYPHEQYF
TGTGCCAGCCAAAAATCAGGGTATCCCCACGAGCAGTACTTC
>TRBV5-5|TRBJ2-3|.|.
CASTPGRLTDTQYF
TGTGCCAGCACCCCGGGACGGCTAACAGATACGCAGTATTTT
>TRBV11-2|TRBJ2-5|.|TRBD2
CASSSTKGRGETQYF
TGTGCCAGCAGCTCAACCAAGGGGAGGGGAGAGACCCAGTACTTC
>TRBV5-1|TRBJ2-5|.|.
CASSLEIATQETQYF
TGCGCCAGCAGCTTGGAAATCGCAACCCAAGAGACCCAGTACTTC
>TRBV7-2|TRBJ1-3|.|.
CASSWASGNTIYF
TGTGCCAGCAGCTGGGCCTCTGGAAACACCATATATTTT
>TRBV6-1|TRBJ2-2|.|TRBD1
CASRGQGYTGELFF
TGTGCCAGCAGGGGACAGGGGTACACCGGGGAGCTGTTTTTT
>TRBV10-2|TRBJ2-7|.|.
CASSEAQGLPIYEQYF
TGCGCCAGCTCAGAGGCGCAGGGGCTTCCGATCTACGAGCAGTACTTC
>TRBV6-1|TRBJ2-7|.|.
CASGTDRLYEQYF
TGTGCCAGCGGAACCGACAGACTCTACGAGCAGTACTTC
>TRBV6-1|TRBJ2-2|.|TRBD1
CASSGQGAKTGELFF
TGTGCCAGCAGCGGACAGGGGGCGAAGACCGGGGAGCTGTTTTTT
>TRBV25-1|TRBJ2-3|.|.
CASRPSGRKRDTQYF
TGTGCCAGCAGACCTTCGGGACGGAAAAGGGATACGCAGTATTTT
>TRBV27|TRBJ1-4|.|.
CASRLLTTDGANEKLFF
TGTGCCAGCCGCCTTTTGACCACGGACGGAGCGAATGAAAAACTGTTTTTT
>TRBV30|TRBJ1-2|.|.
CAWVRAGGYTF
TGTGCCTGGGTCAGGGCCGGTGGCTACACCTTC
>TRBV5-1|TRBJ2-7|.|.
CASRWGLGVYEQYF
TGCGCCAGCAGATGGGGACTCGGGGTCTACGAGCAGTACTTC
>TRBV14|TRBJ2-6|.|.
CASSQDRGGFGANVLTF
TGTGCCAGCAGCCAAGACAGGGGTGGCTTTGGGGCCAACGTCCTGACTTTC
>TRBV7-8|TRBJ2-1|.|TRBD2
CASSPEVRGGSYNEQFF
TGTGCCAGCAGCCCTGAAGTTCGCGGGGGCTCCTACAATGAGCAGTTCTTC
>TRBV5-1|TRBJ2-2|.|.
CASNGGYLTGELFF
TGCGCCAGCAACGGCGGATACCTAACCGGGGAGCTGTTTTTT
>TRBV6-1|TRBJ1-1|once|.
CASSGGGARAFF
TGTGCCAGCAGTGGTGGGGGGGCGAGAGCTTTCTTT
>TRBV4-2|TRBJ2-1|few|TRBD2
CASSQTSVSYNEQFF
TGTGCCAGCAGCCAAACTAGCGTGTCCTACAATGAGCAGTTCTTC
>TRBV6-4|TRBJ2-3|.|.
CASSGQGTDTQYF
TGTGCCAGCAGTGGACAGGGCACAGATACGCAGTATTTT
>TRBV7-9|TRBJ1-4|.|.
CASSLGLVSNEKLFF
TGTGCCAGCAGCTTAGGTCTGGTGTCTAATGAAAAACTGTTTTTT
>TRBV2|TRBJ2-7|.|TRBD2
CADRDYTYEQYF
TGTGCCGACCGGGACTACACCTACGAGCAGTACTTC
>TRBV19|TRBJ1-2|.|.
CASSIRARGYTF
TGTGCCAGTAGTATTCGCGCGAGGGGCTACACCTTC
>TRBV5-1|TRBJ2-1|.|TRBD2
CASSLAGWSGSSYNEQFF
TGCGCCAGCAGCTTGGCGGGATGGAGCGGGAGCTCCTACAATGAGCAGTTCTTC
>TRBV11-2|TRBJ2-1|.|TRBD2
CASSKGLATTYNEQFF
TGTGCCAGCAGCAAGGGACTAGCGACGACCTACAATGAGCAGTTCTTC
>TRBV6-5|TRBJ2-3|once|.
CASSRDGTDTQYF
TGTGCCAGCAGTCGGGACGGCACAGATACGCAGTATTTT
>TRBV10-1|TRBJ2-7|.|TRBD2
CASSGGTSGRAGYEQYF
TGCGCCAGCAGTGGCGGGACTAGCGGGAGGGCCGGGTACGAGCAGTACTTC
>TRBV5-8|TRBJ1-5|.|.
CASSLRANQPQHF
TGTGCCAGCAGCTTAAGAGCTAATCAGCCCCAGCATTTT
>TRBV15|TRBJ1-5|once|.
CATSRDGGNQPQHF
TGTGCCACCAGCAGAGATGGGGGCAATCAGCCCCAGCATTTT
>TRBV7-2|TRBJ1-1|.|.
CASSRGHLNTEAFF
TGTGCCAGCAGCCGGGGACACCTGAACACTGAAGCTTTCTTT
>TRBV18|TRBJ2-2|few|.
CASSPLNTGELFF
TGTGCCAGCTCACCCCTGAACACCGGGGAGCTGTTTTTT
>TRBV18|TRBJ1-3|.|TRBD1
CASSPGQGAGNTIYF
TGTGCCAGCTCACCGGGACAGGGGGCTGGAAACACCATATATTTT
>TRBV10-3|TRBJ2-1|.|.
CAISLGGGYNEQFF
TGTGCCATCAGTTTGGGGGGTGGCTACAATGAGCAGTTCTTC
>TRBV5-4|TRBJ1-2|.|TRBD1
CASSLGLKGTGGARGYTF
TGTGCCAGCAGCTTGGGTCTTAAAGGGACAGGGGGCGCGAGAGGCTACACCTTC
>TRBV14|TRBJ2-2|.|.
CASSQGLLANTGELFF
TGTGCCAGCAGCCAGGGGTTACTAGCGAACACCGGGGAGCTGTTTTTT
>TRBV18|TRBJ2-5|.|TRBD2
CASSPLGPGTSGQETQYF
TGTGCCAGCTCACCTTTGGGCCCCGGGACTAGCGGACAAGAGACCCAGTACTTC
>TRBV7-2|TRBJ1-5|.|.
CASSLAAGMVGNQPQHF
TGTGCCAGCAGCTTAGCGGCAGGGATGGTTGGAAATCAGCCCCAGCATTTT
>TRBV28|TRBJ1-1|.|.
CASSEGTLGVAFF
TGTGCCAGCAGTGAAGGGACCTTGGGTGTGGCTTTCTTT
>TRBV4-1|TRBJ1-1|.|.
CASGGDRAAVGAFF
TGCGCCAGCGGGGGCGACCGGGCCGCAGTCGGAGCTTTCTTT
>TRBV25-1|TRBJ1-1|.|.
CASSEGLEVFEAFF
TGTGCCAGCAGTGAGGGTCTGGAGGTCTTTGAAGCTTTCTTT
>TRBV7-3|TRBJ2-1|.|TRBD2
CASSLGTSGRFGNEQFF
TGTGCCAGCAGCTTAGGGACTAGCGGGAGGTTTGGCAATGAGCAGTTCTTC
>TRBV5-1|TRBJ2-3|.|TRBD2
CASIASGAITDTQYF
TGCGCCAGCATCGCTAGCGGGGCCATCACAGATACGCAGTATTTT
>TRBV27|TRBJ2-1|.|.
CASSFADGGGGQFF
TGTGCCAGCAGTTTCGCGGACGGCGGAGGCGGGCAGTTCTTC